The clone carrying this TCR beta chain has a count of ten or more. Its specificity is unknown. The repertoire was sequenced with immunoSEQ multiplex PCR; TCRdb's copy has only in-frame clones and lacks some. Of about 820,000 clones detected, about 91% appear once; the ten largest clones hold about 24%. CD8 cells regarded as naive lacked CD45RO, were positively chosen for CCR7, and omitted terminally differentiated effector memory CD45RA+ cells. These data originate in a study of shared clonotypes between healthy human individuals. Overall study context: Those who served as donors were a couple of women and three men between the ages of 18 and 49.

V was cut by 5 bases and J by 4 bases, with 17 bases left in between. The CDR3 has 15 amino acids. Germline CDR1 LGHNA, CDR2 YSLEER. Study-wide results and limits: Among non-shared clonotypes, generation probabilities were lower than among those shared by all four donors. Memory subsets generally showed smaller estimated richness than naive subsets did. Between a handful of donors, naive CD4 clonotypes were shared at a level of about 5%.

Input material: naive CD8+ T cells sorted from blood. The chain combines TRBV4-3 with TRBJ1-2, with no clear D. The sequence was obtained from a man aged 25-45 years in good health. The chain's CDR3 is CASSSSSGGLYGYTF. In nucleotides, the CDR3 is TGCGCCAGCAGCTCGAGTTCGGGAGGCCTCTATGGCTACACCTTC.